These T cell receptor beta chains were read from a single sample in a study of blood T cell repertoires in COVID-19. Clones were sequenced by immunoSEQ multiplex PCR, and TCRdb holds only the in-frame ones, with some missing. The table shows about 410,000 clones, with 70% to 90% occurring only once. The sample taken for sequencing was peripheral blood. These receptors came from a woman aged 35 to 49 with COVID-19, enrolled during active disease. Each CDR3 is given with its conserved first and last residue. Each record gives: J gene, D gene, clone size, V gene, CDR3 DNA, CDR3 protein. D genes are given only for firm matches. Size tells how often a clone was seen (once, few, many) or the class of an expanded clone, and some rows leave it out.

>TRBJ2-1|TRBD2|NA|TRBV19
TGTGCCAGTAGTATTTTAAGCGGGAGAAATGAGCAGTTCTTC
CASSILSGRNEQFF
>TRBJ2-1|NA|NA|TRBV5-6
TGTGCCAGCACCCCGGGGGGCAGTGTCAATGAGCAGTTCTTC
CASTPGGSVNEQFF
>TRBJ2-7|NA|NA|TRBV5-1
TGCGCCAGCAGCTTGCAGGGTCGGGGGAACGAGCAGTACTTC
CASSLQGRGNEQYF
>TRBJ2-1|NA|NA|TRBV30
TGTGCCTGGAGTCCCCAGTTCGCTGAGCAGTTCTTC
CAWSPQFAEQFF
>TRBJ1-5|NA|NA|TRBV19
TGTGCCAGTAACCCCAGAGGACAGAGCAATCAGCCCCAGCATTTT
CASNPRGQSNQPQHF
>TRBJ1-2|NA|NA|TRBV6-2/TRBV6-3
TGTGCCAGCAGTTCAAGAGATAACTATGGCTACACCTTC
CASSSRDNYGYTF
>TRBJ2-2|TRBD1|NA|TRBV28
TGTGCCAGCAGTTTACAGGGGGCAGGCGGGGAGCTGTTTTTT
CASSLQGAGGELFF
>TRBJ1-1|TRBD1|NA|TRBV2
TGTGCCAGCAGACGGACAGGCTTATTCATGAACACTGAAGCTTTCTTT
CASRRTGLFMNTEAFF
>TRBJ1-1|TRBD1|NA|TRBV7-9
TGTGCCAGCAGCTTAGGAAGGACAGGGGTTAATGAAGCTTTCTTT
CASSLGRTGVNEAFF
>TRBJ1-2|NA|NA|TRBV6-1
TGTGCCAGCAGTGAACCGGGAGGCAGAAGGTGGTTCTATGGCTACACCTTC
CASSEPGGRRWFYGYTF
>TRBJ1-4|NA|once|TRBV4-3
TGCGCCAGCAGCCAAGCCCGGGGTTCGTGGGAAAAACTGTTTTTT
CASSQARGSWEKLFF
>TRBJ2-2|TRBD2|NA|TRBV27
TGTGCCAGCAGTCCCCGGGAGGGCCTCTATACCGGGGAGCTGTTTTTT
CASSPREGLYTGELFF
>TRBJ2-6|NA|once|TRBV9
TGTGCCAGCAGAGGCGGGTCCGACTCTGGGGCCAACGTCCTGACTTTC
CASRGGSDSGANVLTF
>TRBJ1-2|TRBD1|few|TRBV28
TGTGCCAGCAGTTCCCAGGGGGCGCGGGGCTACACCTTC
CASSSQGARGYTF
>TRBJ2-3|NA|few|TRBV5-1
TGCGCCAGCAGCTTGGAACGCGCGGATACGCAGTATTTT
CASSLERADTQYF
>TRBJ1-2|TRBD1|once|TRBV3-1/TRBV3-2
TGTGCCAGCAGCCCCTCAGGGGGCGCGCGTAACTATGGCTACACCTTC
CASSPSGGARNYGYTF
>TRBJ1-6|TRBD1|once|TRBV6-6
TGTGCCAGCAGTCAGCTATCCGGGACAGGGTTTTCACCCCTCCACTTT
CASSQLSGTGFSPLHF
>TRBJ1-1|NA|NA|TRBV7-6
TGTGCCAGCAGCTCCAGCCCAGGACAGCTCATGAACACTGAAGCTTTCTTT
CASSSSPGQLMNTEAFF
>TRBJ1-5|NA|NA|TRBV5-1
TGCGCCAGCAGCTTGTACCCGGGGGATAGCAATCAGCCCCAGCATTTT
CASSLYPGDSNQPQHF
>TRBJ1-6|NA|NA|TRBV7-9
TGTGCCAGCAGCTTAGATCGGTCGAGCTCCTATAATTCACCCCTCCACTTT
CASSLDRSSSYNSPLHF
>TRBJ2-3|NA|NA|TRBV2
TGTGCCAGCAGAAGACTAGTAGGAAGCACAGATACGCAGTATTTT
CASRRLVGSTDTQYF